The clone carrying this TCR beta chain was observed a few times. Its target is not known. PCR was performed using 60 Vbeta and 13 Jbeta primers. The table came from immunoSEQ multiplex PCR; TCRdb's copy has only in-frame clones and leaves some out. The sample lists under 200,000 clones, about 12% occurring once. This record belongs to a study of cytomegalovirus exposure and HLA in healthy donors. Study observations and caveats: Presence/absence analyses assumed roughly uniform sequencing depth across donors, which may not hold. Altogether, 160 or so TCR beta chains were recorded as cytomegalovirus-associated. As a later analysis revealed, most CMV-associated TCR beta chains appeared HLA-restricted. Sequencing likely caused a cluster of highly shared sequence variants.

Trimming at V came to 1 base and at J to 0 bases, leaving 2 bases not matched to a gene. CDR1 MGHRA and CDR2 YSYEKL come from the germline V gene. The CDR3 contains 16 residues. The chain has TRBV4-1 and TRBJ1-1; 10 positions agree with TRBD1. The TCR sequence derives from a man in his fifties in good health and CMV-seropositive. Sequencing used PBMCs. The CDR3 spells CASSQGQGALNTEAFF. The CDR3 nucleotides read TGCGCCAGCAGCCAAGGACAGGGGGCGTTGAACACTGAAGCTTTCTTT.